The clone carrying this T cell receptor (beta chain) was observed a few times. A J-beta primer mix and a sample-barcoded 5' primer were used in a second PCR of about 7 to 12 cycles. TCRdb re-called the 5' RACE reads with MiXCR, one entry per CDR3 protein. The repertoire includes about 1.4 million distinct CDR3 sequences, roughly 60% of them detected once, and 6.5% to 8.5% sits in the top ten. Trimming left V 5 bases short and J 0 bases short, with 10 bases between. Germline CDR1 is SQVTM and CDR2 is ANQGSEA. This CDR3 has 13 amino acids. This specimen belongs to a study of blood T cells in healthy people across ages.

Sequencing input: blood. The chain couples TRBV29-1 to TRBJ1-1; D is ambiguous. The receptor was isolated from a man younger than 35 in good health. CDR3 residues: CSVCRGMNTEAFF. The CDR3 coding sequence is TGCAGCGTTTGTCGAGGGATGAACACTGAAGCTTTCTTT.